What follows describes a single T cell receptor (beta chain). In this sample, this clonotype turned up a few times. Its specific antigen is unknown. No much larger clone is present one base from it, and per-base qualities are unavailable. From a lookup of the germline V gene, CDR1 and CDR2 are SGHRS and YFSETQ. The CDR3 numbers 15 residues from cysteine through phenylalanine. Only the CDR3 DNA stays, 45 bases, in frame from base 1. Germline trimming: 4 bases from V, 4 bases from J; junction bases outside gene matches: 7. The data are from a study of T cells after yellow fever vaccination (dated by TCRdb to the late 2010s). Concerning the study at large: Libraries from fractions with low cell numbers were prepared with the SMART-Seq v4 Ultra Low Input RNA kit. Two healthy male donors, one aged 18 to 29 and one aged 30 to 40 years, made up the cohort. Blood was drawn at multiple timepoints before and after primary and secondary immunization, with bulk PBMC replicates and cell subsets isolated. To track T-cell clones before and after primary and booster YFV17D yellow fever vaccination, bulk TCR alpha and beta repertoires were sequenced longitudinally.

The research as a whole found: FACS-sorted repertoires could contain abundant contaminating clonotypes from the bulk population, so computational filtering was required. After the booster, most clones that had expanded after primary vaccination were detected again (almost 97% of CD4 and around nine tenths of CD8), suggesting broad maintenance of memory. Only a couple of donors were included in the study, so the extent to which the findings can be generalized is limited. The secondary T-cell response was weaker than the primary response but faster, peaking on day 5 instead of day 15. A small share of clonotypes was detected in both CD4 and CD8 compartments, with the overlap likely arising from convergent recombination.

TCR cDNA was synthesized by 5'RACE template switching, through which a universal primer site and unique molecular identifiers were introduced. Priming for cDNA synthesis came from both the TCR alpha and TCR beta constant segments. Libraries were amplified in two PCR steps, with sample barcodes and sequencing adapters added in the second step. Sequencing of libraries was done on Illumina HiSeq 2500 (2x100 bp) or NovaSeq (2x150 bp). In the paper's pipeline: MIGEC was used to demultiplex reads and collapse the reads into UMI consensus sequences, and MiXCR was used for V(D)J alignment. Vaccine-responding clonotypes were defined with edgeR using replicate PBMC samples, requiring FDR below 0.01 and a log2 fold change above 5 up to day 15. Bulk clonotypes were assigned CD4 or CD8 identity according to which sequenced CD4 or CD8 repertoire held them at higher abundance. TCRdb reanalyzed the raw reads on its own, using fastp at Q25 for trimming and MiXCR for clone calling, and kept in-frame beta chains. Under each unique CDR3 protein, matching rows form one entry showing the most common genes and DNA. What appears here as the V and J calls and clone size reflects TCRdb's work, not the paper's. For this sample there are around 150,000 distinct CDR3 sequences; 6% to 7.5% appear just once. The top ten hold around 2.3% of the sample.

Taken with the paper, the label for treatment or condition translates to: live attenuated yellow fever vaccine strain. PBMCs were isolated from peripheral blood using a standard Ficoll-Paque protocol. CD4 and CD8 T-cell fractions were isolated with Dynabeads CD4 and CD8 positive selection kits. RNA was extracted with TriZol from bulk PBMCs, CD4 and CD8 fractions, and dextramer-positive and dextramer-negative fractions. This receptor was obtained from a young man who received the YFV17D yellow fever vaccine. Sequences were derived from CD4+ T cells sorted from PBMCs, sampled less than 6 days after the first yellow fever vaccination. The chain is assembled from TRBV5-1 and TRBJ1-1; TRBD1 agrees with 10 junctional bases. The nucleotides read TGCGCCAGCAGCCTCGGACAGGGGGAAGGCACTGAAGCTTTCTTT. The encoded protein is CASSLGQGEGTEAFF. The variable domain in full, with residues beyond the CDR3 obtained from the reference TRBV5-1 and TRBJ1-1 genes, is KAGVTQTPRYLIKTRGQQVTLSCSPISGHRSVSWYQQTPGQGLQFLFEYFSETQRNKGNFPGRFSGRQFSNSRSEMNVSTLELGDSALYLCASSLGQGEGTEAFFGQGTRLTVV.